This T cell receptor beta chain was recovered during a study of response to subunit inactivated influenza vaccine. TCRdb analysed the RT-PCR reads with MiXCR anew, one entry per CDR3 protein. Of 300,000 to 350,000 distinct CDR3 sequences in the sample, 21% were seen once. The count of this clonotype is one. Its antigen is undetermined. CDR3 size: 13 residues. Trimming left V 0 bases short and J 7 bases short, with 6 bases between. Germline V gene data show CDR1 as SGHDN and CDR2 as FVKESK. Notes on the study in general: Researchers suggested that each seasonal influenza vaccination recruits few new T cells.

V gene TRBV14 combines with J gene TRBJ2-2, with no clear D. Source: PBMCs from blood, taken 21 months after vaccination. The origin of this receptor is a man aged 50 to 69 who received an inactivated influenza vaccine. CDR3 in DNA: TGTGCCAGCAGCCAAGATCCCAGCGGGGAGCTGTTTTTT. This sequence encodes CASSQDPSGELFF.